The 10 T cell receptor beta chains presented below share a single source sample, sequenced in a study of blood T cells in healthy people across ages. A second roughly 6 to 11 cycle PCR used barcoded and J-beta primers. One entry per CDR3 protein results from TCRdb running MiXCR on the 5' RACE reads. The repertoire holds more than 700,000 distinct CDR3 sequences, with more than 35% as singletons. The sample taken for sequencing was blood. These receptors came from a man older than 75 in good health.

Worth noting for this clonotype: A much larger clone lies a single base off, so this may be a read error. This sequence joins TRBV20-1 and TRBJ1-1; D is perhaps TRBD1 (5 bases). The germline V gene has CDR1 DFQATT and CDR2 SNEGSKA (reference sequence). The CDR3 spans 15 residues. The CDR3 protein is CSATDIRQLNSEAFF. The CDR3 DNA reads TGCAGTGCTACAGACATACGACAGCTGAACTCTGAAGCTTTCTTT.

This chain connects TRBV11-2 to TRBJ2-1; TRBD2 is a possible D gene (5 bases). The germline V gene encodes CDR1 SGHAT and CDR2 FQNNGV. The CDR3 is made up of 21 amino acids. The ends were cut back, 5 bases at V and 0 bases at J, with 29 bases in the middle. CDR3 coding DNA: TGTGCCAGCAGCGAAATCCGGGGTAGATTATTGGGGAGTGACTCCTACAATGAGCAGTTCTTC. As protein: CASSEIRGRLLGSDSYNEQFF.

The genes are TRBV21-1 and TRBJ2-3; no DNA check was done on the table's D call, TRBD2. TRBV21-1 is recorded as a pseudogene. This CDR3 is built from 17 residues. CDR3 nucleotide sequence: TGTGCCAGCAGCGAAAAACGGACTAGCGGTAGCACAGATACGCAGTATTTT. Translated: CASSEKRTSGSTDTQYF.

CDR3 amino acids: CSVLDRFATNEKLFF. CDR3 sequence (DNA): TGCAGCGTTTTGGACCGATTTGCAACTAATGAAAAACTGTTTTTT. The rearrangement links TRBV29-1 to TRBJ1-4; D remains ambiguous. Germline V lookup: CDR1 SQVTM, CDR2 ANQGSEA. The germline V and J ends were trimmed by 5 bases and 0 bases, with 13 bases remaining between them. The CDR3 is 15 residues long.

This clonotype was seen only a few times. The chain uses TRBV14 and TRBJ2-5; tentatively, D is TRBD2 (5 bases). The CDR3 extends over 16 amino acids. The V and J ends lost 1 base and 4 bases respectively, with 16 bases between them. Germline lookup yields CDR1 SGHDN and CDR2 FVKESK. The CDR3, as DNA: TGTGCCAGCAGCCAAGGGTGGGCCGGGGAACGAGAGACCCAGTACTTC. Its translation is CASSQGWAGERETQYF.

This chain links TRBV4-2 with TRBJ2-7; TRBD2 matches 9 bases. The CDR3 spans 15 residues. Looked up from germline, CDR1 is LGHNA and CDR2 is YNFKEQ. Trimming at V came to 4 bases and at J to 3 bases, leaving 7 bases not matched to a gene. The CDR3 loop is CASSPRGSGSYEQYF. The CDR3 DNA sequence: TGTGCCAGCAGCCCCCGTGGTAGCGGGAGCTACGAGCAGTACTTC.

The CDR3 region is CASSLVTSGIGNEQFF. Here the CDR3 DNA reads TGTGCCAGCAGCTTGGTGACTAGCGGGATCGGCAATGAGCAGTTCTTC. The rearrangement joins TRBV5-6 to TRBJ2-1; 11 positions match TRBD2. Looked up from germline, CDR1 is SGHDT and CDR2 is YYEEEE. The junction had 5 bases not matched to a gene; V was cut back by 0 bases and J by 6 bases. The CDR3 is 16 residues long.

The chain is built from TRBV20-1 and TRBJ2-7, with 8 bases fitting TRBD1. V shed 3 bases, J shed 5 bases, and the junction held 9 bases outside the gene matches. Germline CDR1 is DFQATT and CDR2 is SNEGSKA (reference sequence). This CDR3 is 14 amino acids long. CDR3 sequence (DNA): TGCAGTGCTAGGGAGGACAGGGTGTCCAACGAGCAGTACTTC. It encodes CSAREDRVSNEQYF.

The sample holds many counts of this clonotype. A much more abundant neighbour one base away suggests this may be a read error. This chain joins TRBV20-1 and TRBJ2-5, with D possibly TRBD1 on 6 matching bases. The V and J ends lost 0 bases and 11 bases respectively, with 22 bases between them. Germline V gene data show CDR1 as DFQATT and CDR2 as SNEGSKA (reference sequence). The CDR3 has 15 residues. CDR3 protein: CSARDQGTAKDEQYF. The CDR3 nucleotides read TGCAGTGCTAGAGATCAGGGGACCGCTAAGGATGAGCAGTACTTC.

There are a few counts of this clonotype. The chain is built from TRBV7-2 and TRBJ2-1; D is uncertain. From germline, CDR1 is SGHTA and CDR2 FQGNSA. The CDR3 spans 17 residues. Trimming took off 4 bases at V and 0 bases at J, with 16 bases between the two ends. The DNA for the CDR3 is TGTGCCAGCAGCTCCTCTTCTGGTGCGAGCTCCTACAATGAGCAGTTCTTC. Encoded protein: CASSSSSGASSYNEQFF.